One TCR beta chain is described in this entry. The clone's antigen remains unknown. Within one base of it there is no much larger clone, and no base qualities were kept. The CDR3 regions of human TCRbeta chains were subjected to immunosequencing. Regarding the original processing steps: TCRs in the repertoires were compared against a reference library of SARS-CoV-2-specific TCRs that had been generated with the MIRA antigen-specificity platform. Breadth meant the fraction of unique TCRs that were SARS-CoV-2-associated, whereas depth meant the fraction of total T cells that were SARS-CoV-2-associated. Using the MIRA data, each spike-specific TCR was mapped to the spike region that the TCR reacts to and placed in a CD4 or CD8 class. Log10-transformed breadth and depth values were compared by one-way ANOVA with Sidak's multiple comparisons tests. TCRdb holds this immuneACCESS table with in-frame rearrangements only. Some clones are missing; in checked studies, unresolved V genes explain under half, and the rest has no known cause. V, J and clone size are those of that table, while D and trimming were read from the DNA. A total of more than 95,000 clones appear in this sample, approximately 85% of them only once. The top ten hold about 4.3% of the sample.

These data are taken from a study of T cell responses to AZD1222 COVID-19 vaccine (dated by TCRdb to 2020 to 2022). With regard to the full study: TCR sequencing was performed for about 240 trial participants, of whom approximately 200 were given two doses of AZD1222 and 26 were given two doses of MenACWY control vaccine. Enrollment into the trials was organized by age into subgroups of 18-55, 56-69 and 70-plus years, and those subgroups contained approximately 150, 30 and 60 TCR-sequenced participants, respectively. Paper-wide results and their limitations: Participants were mostly white British and included more females than males, and it was suggested by the authors that clonal diversity may have been underestimated. Conclusions about previously exposed vaccinees were limited because only six or seven AZD1222 recipients were SARS-CoV-2 seropositive at baseline. CD4 TCRs associated with the vaccine covered the entire spike protein, and the dominant responses were in regions 160-218 and 743-854. In the small 56-69-year group, the increase in depth fell short of significance, most likely because of low power. Because no day 14 peak-response samples were available, repertoires were characterized only after the peak T cell response. Epitopes outside the regions mutated in the B.1.351 and B.1.1.7 variants were reportedly recognized by nearly half of the unique spike-specific TCRs. A significant rise in spike-specific TCR breadth and depth was observed after two AZD1222 doses relative to day 0 and relative to MenACWY recipients.

The time point label corresponds to: about 28 days (+/-7) after the second vaccine dose. AZD1222 recipients whose second dose came at about 4 weeks and those whose second dose came at about 12 weeks were combined into one group, since spike-specific TCR depth and breadth did not differ between the two schedules. The vaccinee samples were drawn from two UK trials, COV001 and COV002, one of which was a single-blind randomized controlled phase 2/3 trial testing AZD1222 (ChAdOx1 nCoV-19) in healthy adults. For TCRbeta chain sequencing, PBMC samples from trial participants were taken at day 0 and at day 28 after the second dose. CDR1 and CDR2, per the germline V gene, are SNHLY and FYNNEI. The CDR3 numbers 14 residues from cysteine through phenylalanine. The sequence is cut down to CDR3 DNA, 42 bases in frame from base 1. Trimming removed 6 bases from V and 1 base from J, leaving 11 bases between the germline ends.

Sequences were derived from peripheral blood, sampled 28 days after the second AZD1222 dose. This TCR was recovered from an adult who received the AZD1222 COVID-19 vaccine. This receptor chain uses TRBV2 and TRBJ2-3, with TRBD1 tentatively as D gene (6 bases match). The CDR3 amino acid sequence is: CASSRQVGTDTQYF. The DNA is as follows: TGTGCCAGCAGCCGACAGGTGGGCACAGATACGCAGTATTTT.